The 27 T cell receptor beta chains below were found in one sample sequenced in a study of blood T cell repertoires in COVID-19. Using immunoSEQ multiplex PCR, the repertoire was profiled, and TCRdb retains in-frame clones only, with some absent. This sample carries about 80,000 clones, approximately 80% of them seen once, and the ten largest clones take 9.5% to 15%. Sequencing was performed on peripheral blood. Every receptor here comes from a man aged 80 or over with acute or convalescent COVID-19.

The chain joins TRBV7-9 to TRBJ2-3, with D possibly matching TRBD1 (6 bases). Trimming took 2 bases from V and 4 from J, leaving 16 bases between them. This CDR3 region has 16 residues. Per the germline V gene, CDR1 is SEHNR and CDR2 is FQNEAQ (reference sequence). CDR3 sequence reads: CASSLMAGVGADTQYF. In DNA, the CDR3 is TGTGCCAGCAGCTTAATGGCAGGGGTTGGTGCAGATACGCAGTATTTT.

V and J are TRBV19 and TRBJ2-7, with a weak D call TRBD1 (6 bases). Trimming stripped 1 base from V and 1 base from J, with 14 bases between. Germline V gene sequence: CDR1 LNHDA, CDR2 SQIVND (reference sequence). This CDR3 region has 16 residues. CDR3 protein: CASSIGGADSSYEQYF. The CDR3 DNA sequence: TGTGCCAGTAGTATAGGGGGTGCGGACAGTTCCTACGAGCAGTACTTC.

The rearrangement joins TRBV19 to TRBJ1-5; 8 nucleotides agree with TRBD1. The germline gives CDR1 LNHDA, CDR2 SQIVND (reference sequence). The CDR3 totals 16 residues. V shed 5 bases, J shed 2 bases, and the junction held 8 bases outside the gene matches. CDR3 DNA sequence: TGTGCCAGTAGTTTTCGGGACAGGACCGGCAATCAGCCCCAGCATTTT. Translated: CASSFRDRTGNQPQHF.

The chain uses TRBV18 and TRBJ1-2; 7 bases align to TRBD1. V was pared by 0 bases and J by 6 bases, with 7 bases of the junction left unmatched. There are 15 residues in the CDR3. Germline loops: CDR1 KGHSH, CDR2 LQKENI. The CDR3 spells CASSPPGQGEHGYTF. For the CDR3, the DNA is TGTGCCAGCTCACCACCCGGGCAGGGGGAACATGGCTACACCTTC. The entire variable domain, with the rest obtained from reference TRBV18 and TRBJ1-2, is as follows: NAGVMQNPRHLVRRRGQEARLRCSPMKGHSHVYWYRQLPEEGLKFMVYLQKENIIDESGMPKERFSAEFPKEGPSILRIQQVVRGDSAAYFCASSPPGQGEHGYTFGSGTRLTVV.

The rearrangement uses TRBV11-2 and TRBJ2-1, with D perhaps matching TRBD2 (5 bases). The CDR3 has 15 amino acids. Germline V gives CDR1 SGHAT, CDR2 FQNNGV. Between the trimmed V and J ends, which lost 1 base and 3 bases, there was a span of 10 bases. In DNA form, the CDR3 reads TGTGCCAGCAGCTTAGGATTAGCGCGCTACAATGAGCAGTTCTTC. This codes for CASSLGLARYNEQFF.

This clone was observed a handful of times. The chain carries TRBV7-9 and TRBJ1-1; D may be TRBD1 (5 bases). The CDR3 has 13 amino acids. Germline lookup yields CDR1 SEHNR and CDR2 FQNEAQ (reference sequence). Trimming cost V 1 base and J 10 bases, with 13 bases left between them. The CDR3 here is CASSLVGARTAFF. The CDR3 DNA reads TGTGCCAGCAGCTTAGTAGGGGCGCGGACAGCTTTCTTT.

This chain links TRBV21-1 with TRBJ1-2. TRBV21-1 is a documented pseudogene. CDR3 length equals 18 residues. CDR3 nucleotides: TGTGCCAGCAGCAAACCCGCGGACGGGGGGCGAGACTGCAATGGCTACACCTTC. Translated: CASSKPADGGRDCNGYTF.

The CDR3, as DNA: TGCAGCGCCCGGACAGGGTATTGGGTGAACACTGAAGCTTTCTTT. Translation: CSARTGYWVNTEAFF. The rearrangement links TRBV29-1 to TRBJ1-1; 8 nucleotides agree with TRBD1. V gave up 7 bases and J gave up 0 bases; unmatched junction bases: 10. The CDR3 has 15 amino acids. Germline loops: CDR1 SQVTM, CDR2 ANQGSEA.

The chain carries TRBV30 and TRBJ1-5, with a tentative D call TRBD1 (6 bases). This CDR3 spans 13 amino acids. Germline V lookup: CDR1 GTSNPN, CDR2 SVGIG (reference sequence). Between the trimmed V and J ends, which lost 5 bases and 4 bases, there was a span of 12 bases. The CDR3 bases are TGTGCCTGGGGGACACAGGGAAATCAGCCCCAGCATTTT. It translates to CAWGTQGNQPQHF.

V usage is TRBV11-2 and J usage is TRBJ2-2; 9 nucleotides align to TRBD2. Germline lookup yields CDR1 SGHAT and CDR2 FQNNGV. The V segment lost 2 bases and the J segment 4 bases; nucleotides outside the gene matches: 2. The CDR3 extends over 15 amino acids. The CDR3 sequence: CASSLRGGATGELFF. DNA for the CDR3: TGTGCCAGCAGCTTACGCGGGGGGGCCACCGGGGAGCTGTTTTTT. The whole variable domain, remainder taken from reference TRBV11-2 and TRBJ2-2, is EAGVAQSPRYKIIEKRQSVAFWCNPISGHATLYWYQQILGQGPKLLIQFQNNGVVDDSQLPKDRFSAERLKGVDSTLKIQPAKLEDSAVYLCASSLRGGATGELFFGEGSRLTVL.

DNA of the CDR3: TGTGCCAGCAGCCCACGGACAGGGAGAAGTGTCACTGAAGCTTTCTTT. Its translation is CASSPRTGRSVTEAFF. V and J are TRBV3-1 (or the pseudogene TRBV3-2) and TRBJ1-1, with 8 bases fitting TRBD1. CDR3 length: 16 amino acids. V trimming: 4 bases; J trimming: 4 bases; junction bases outside the gene matches: 11. Germline V gene lookup returns CDR1 LGHDT and CDR2 YNNKEL (reference sequence).

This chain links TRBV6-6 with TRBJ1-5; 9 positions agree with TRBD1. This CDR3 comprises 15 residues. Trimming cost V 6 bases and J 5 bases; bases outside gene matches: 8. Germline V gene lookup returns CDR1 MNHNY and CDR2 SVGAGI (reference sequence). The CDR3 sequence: CASSTGTGIYQPQHF. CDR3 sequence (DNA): TGTGCCAGCAGCACAGGGACAGGGATTTATCAGCCCCAGCATTTT.

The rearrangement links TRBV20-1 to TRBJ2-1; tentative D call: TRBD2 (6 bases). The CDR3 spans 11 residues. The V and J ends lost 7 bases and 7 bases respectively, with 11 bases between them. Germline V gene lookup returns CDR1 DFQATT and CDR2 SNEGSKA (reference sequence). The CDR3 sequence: CSVGGMNEQFF. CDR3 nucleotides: TGCAGTGTCGGGGGTATGAATGAGCAGTTCTTC.

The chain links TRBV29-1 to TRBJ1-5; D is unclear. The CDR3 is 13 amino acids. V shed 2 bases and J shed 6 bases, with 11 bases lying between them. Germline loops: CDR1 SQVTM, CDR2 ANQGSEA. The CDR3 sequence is CSVEFGNGQPQHF. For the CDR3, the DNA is TGCAGCGTTGAATTCGGGAACGGTCAGCCCCAGCATTTT.

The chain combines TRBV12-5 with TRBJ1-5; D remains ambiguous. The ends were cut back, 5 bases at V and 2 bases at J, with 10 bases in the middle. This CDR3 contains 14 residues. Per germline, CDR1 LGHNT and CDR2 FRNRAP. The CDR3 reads CASGTEIGNQPQHF. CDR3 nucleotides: TGTGCTAGTGGTACAGAGATTGGCAATCAGCCCCAGCATTTT.

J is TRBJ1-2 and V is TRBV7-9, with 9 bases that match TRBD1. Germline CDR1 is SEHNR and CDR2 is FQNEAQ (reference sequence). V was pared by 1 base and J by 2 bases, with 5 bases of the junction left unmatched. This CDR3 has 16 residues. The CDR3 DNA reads TGTGCCAGCAGCTTAGGTTGGACAGGGGTGAACTATGGCTACACCTTC. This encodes CASSLGWTGVNYGYTF.

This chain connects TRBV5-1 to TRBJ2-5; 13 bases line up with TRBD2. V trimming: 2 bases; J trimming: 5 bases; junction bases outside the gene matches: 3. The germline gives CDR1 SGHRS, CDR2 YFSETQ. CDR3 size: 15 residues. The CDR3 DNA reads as TGCGCCAGCAGCTTTGGGACTAGCGGGGTGGAGACCCAGTACTTC. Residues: CASSFGTSGVETQYF.

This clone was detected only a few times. CDR3 nucleotide sequence: TGTGCCAGCAGTTTATCGTTGTACAGGGGCCCGGGGGCCAACGTCCTGACTTTC. Its protein product is CASSLSLYRGPGANVLTF. The chain carries TRBV27 and TRBJ2-6; the match to TRBD1 covers 7 bases. Germline assignment: CDR1 MNHEY and CDR2 SMNVEV (reference sequence). With 0 bases clipped from V and 4 bases from J, the junction kept 9 bases outside the gene matches. This CDR3 has 18 residues.

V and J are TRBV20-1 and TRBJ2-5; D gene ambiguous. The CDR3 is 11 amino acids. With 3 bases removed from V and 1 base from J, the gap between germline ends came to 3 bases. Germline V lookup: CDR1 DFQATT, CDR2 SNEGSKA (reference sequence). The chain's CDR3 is CSASIQETQYF. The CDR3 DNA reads TGCAGTGCTAGCATCCAAGAGACCCAGTACTTC.

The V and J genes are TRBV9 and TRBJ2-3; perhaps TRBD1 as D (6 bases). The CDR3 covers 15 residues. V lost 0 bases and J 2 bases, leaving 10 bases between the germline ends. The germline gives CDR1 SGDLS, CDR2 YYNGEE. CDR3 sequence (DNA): TGTGCCAGCAGCGTAGTAGGGACATCCACAGATACGCAGTATTTT. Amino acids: CASSVVGTSTDTQYF.

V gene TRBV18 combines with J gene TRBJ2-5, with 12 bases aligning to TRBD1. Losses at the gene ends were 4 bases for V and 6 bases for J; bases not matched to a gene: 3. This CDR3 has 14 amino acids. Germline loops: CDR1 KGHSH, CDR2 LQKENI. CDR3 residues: CASSLRDRGQTQYF. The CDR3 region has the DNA TGTGCCAGCTCACTCCGGGACAGGGGGCAGACCCAGTACTTC.

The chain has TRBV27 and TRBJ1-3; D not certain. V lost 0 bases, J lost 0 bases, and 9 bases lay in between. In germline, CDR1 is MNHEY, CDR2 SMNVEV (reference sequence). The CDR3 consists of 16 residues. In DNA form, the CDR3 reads TGTGCCAGCAGTTTATCGCCCAGGCTCTCTGGAAACACCATATATTTT. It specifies CASSLSPRLSGNTIYF.

The CDR3 nucleotides are TGTGCCAGCTCACCACAGGGGACAGGCACAGATACGCAGTATTTT. Its translation: CASSPQGTGTDTQYF. V gene TRBV18 combines with J gene TRBJ2-3; TRBD1 matches 7 bases. Trimming at V came to 1 base and at J to 1 base, leaving 2 bases not matched to a gene. CDR3 length: 15 residues. Germline values: CDR1 KGHSH, CDR2 LQKENI.

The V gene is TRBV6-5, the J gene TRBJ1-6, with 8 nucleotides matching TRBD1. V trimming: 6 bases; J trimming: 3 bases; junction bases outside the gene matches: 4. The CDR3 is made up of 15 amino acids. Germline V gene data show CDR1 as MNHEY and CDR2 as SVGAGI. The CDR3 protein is CASSTTGDYNSPLHF. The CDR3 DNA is TGTGCCAGCAGCACGACAGGGGACTATAATTCACCCCTCCACTTT.

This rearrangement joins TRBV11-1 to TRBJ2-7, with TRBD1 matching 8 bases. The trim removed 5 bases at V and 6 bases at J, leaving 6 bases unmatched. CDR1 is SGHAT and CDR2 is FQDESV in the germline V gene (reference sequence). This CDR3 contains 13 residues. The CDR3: CASSAGTGGEQYF. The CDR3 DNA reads TGTGCCAGCAGCGCCGGGACAGGCGGCGAGCAGTACTTC.

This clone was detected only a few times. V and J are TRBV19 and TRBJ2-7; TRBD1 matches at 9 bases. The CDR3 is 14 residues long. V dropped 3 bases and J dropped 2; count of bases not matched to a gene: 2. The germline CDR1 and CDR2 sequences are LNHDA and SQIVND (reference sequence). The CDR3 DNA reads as TGTGCCAGTAGTATCGGGACAGGGACCTACGAGCAGTACTTC. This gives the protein CASSIGTGTYEQYF.

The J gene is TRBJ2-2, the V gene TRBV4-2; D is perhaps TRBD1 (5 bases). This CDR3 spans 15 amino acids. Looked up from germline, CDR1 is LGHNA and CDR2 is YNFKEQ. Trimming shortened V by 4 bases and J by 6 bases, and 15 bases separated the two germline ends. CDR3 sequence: CASSPTPGSPGELFF. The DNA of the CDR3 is TGTGCCAGCAGCCCCACCCCAGGGTCCCCCGGGGAGCTGTTTTTT.